This T cell receptor beta chain appears in the sequencing data of a study of lymphopenia after photon versus proton radiotherapy. Study-level points and caveats: Only patients who died were analyzed for survival; proton advantage is unproven. In patients who died, overall survival fell as post-nadir TCR diversity dropped more. Oligoclonal CD8+ Temra expansion after nadir drove photon patients' diversity drop.

Libraries were prepared by immunoSEQ multiplex PCR; TCRdb keeps only in-frame clonotypes and omits some of them. The sample lists 55,000 to 75,000 clones; under 95% were seen once. As concerns this clone: What it binds is unknown.

Trimming cost V 0 bases and J 0 bases; bases outside gene matches: 6. The CDR3 is 19 amino acids. Germline CDR1 and CDR2: MNHEY and SMNVEV (reference sequence). The rearrangement joins TRBV27 to TRBJ1-3; 12 nucleotides match TRBD1. Source: peripheral blood, taken from a patient treated with photon-based radiotherapy. The sequence came from a woman aged 70 to 79 with pancreatic cancer. DNA of the CDR3: TGTGCCAGCAGTTTATCCGGGACAGGGGGCACTAGCTCTGGAAACACCATATATTTT. It yields the protein CASSLSGTGGTSSGNTIYF.